A selection of T cell receptor beta chains follows, all from one sample in a study of T cell responses to AZD1222 COVID-19 vaccine. Profiling relied on immunoSEQ multiplex PCR, and the TCRdb table lists in-frame clones only, not all of them. The sample lists some 140,000 clones, about 90% occurring once. This specimen was peripheral blood, taken on day 0 of AZD1222 vaccination. These receptor sequences come from an adult in good health. Each CDR3 is given with its conserved first and last residue. Each record gives: V gene, J gene, clone size, D gene, CDR3 protein, CDR3 DNA. D genes are given only for firm matches. Clone sizes are given selectively: once, few, many, or a class where the clone is expanded.

TRBV4-1	TRBJ2-7	-	-	CASSQDRIGGGREQYF	TGCGCCAGCAGCCAAGATCGCATAGGGGGAGGTCGGGAGCAGTACTTC
TRBV25-1	TRBJ2-6	few	TRBD2	CASSDPFMGGAGANVLTF	TGTGCCAGCAGTGATCCCTTTATGGGGGGGGCTGGGGCCAACGTCCTGACTTTC
TRBV7-9	TRBJ1-3	-	-	CASSQGSGNTIYF	TGTGCCAGCAGCCAGGGGTCTGGAAACACCATATATTTT
TRBV2	TRBJ1-5	-	TRBD1	CASSPRGTGVPSNQPQHF	TGTGCCAGCAGTCCCCGAGGGACAGGGGTTCCTAGCAATCAGCCCCAGCATTTT
TRBV19	TRBJ1-6	-	-	CASSIGTSPLHF	TGTGCCAGTAGTATTGGGACTTCACCCCTCCACTTT
TRBV9	TRBJ1-2	-	-	CASSPDSLYGYTF	TGTGCCAGCAGCCCCGACAGCCTCTATGGCTACACCTTC
TRBV28	TRBJ2-2	-	-	CASSLLPGWVNTGELFF	TGTGCCAGCAGTTTGTTGCCGGGTTGGGTGAACACCGGGGAGCTGTTTTTT
TRBV19	TRBJ2-7	-	-	CASSIGAGTEQYF	TGTGCCAGTAGTATAGGCGCAGGGACCGAGCAGTACTTC
TRBV7-9	TRBJ2-1	once	-	CASSPPRLGYNEQFF	TGTGCCAGCAGCCCACCCCGCTTGGGTTACAATGAGCAGTTCTTC
TRBV28	TRBJ1-6	-	-	CASSPWGSLHF	TGTGCCAGCAGCCCATGGGGATCCCTCCACTTT
TRBV5-1	TRBJ1-1	few	-	CASSLIRDLNTEAFF	TGCGCCAGCAGCTTGATACGGGACTTGAACACTGAAGCTTTCTTT
TRBV7-9	TRBJ2-2	-	-	CASSTGHLPNTGELFF	TGTGCCAGCAGCACGGGACACCTACCGAACACCGGGGAGCTGTTTTTT
TRBV30	TRBJ2-7	-	-	CAWNSGTQRYEQYF	TGTGCCTGGAACTCCGGGACTCAAAGGTACGAGCAGTACTTC
TRBV18	TRBJ2-4	-	-	CASSPGQIQYF	TGTGCCAGCTCACCCGGACAGATTCAGTACTTC